These 17 T cell receptor beta chains came from one sample sequenced in a study of spatial heterogeneity in lung cancer. Notes on the study in general: For expanded intratumoral alpha and beta TCRs, counts tracked tumor mutation counts.

TCRdb re-called the 5' RACE reads through MiXCR, storing one row per CDR3 protein. Of over 8,500 distinct CDR3 sequences in the sample, 14% were seen once. As for time point: sample taken at primary tumor resection. These TCRs' antigens remain unknown. Sequencing was performed on lung tumor tissue, taken at surgery. These TCRs come from a male donor with early-stage non-small cell lung cancer.

This clonotype was seen ten or more times. The CDR3 DNA reads TGTGCCAGCAGCGGGAAGTCGGTCAGGAGGAACACCGGGGAGCTGTTTTTT. Translated, it gives CASSGKSVRRNTGELFF. The V call is TRBV5-5, the J call TRBJ2-2; D ambiguous. V lost 4 bases, J lost 1 base, and 17 bases lay in between. Germline CDR1 is SGHKS and CDR2 is YYEKEE (reference sequence). CDR3 size: 17 residues.

This clonotype was counted many times. The chain is built from TRBV28 and TRBJ2-5; D call uncertain. CDR3 size: 14 residues. Trimming removed 7 bases from V and 1 base from J, with 13 bases in between. Germline assignment: CDR1 MDHEN and CDR2 SYDVKM. CDR3 loop: CASTLTYVQETQYF. DNA for the CDR3: TGTGCCAGCACCCTTACTTACGTCCAAGAGACCCAGTACTTC.

Many counts were recorded for this clonotype. The CDR3 bases are TGTGCCAGCAGCGGAGTAATTTTGGGCAGCCAAGAGACCCAGTACTTC. Amino acid sequence: CASSGVILGSQETQYF. The chain links TRBV9 to TRBJ2-5; D ambiguous. Trimming cost V 3 bases and J 1 base, with 16 bases left between them. The CDR3 contains 16 residues. CDR1 and CDR2 from the germline V gene are SGDLS and YYNGEE.

In its sample, this clonotype ranks as large. CDR3 protein: CASSRAGTGFF. Here the CDR3 DNA reads TGTGCCAGCAGCCGAGCCGGGACAGGGTTCTTC. This chain joins TRBV12-3 or TRBV12-4 and TRBJ2-1; 8 nucleotides match TRBD1. V was clipped by 6 bases and J by 15 bases; unmatched bases: 7. The CDR3 length is 11 residues.

The chain recombines TRBV12-3 or TRBV12-4 with TRBJ2-1; TRBD1 might be the D (5 bases). V gave up 5 bases and J gave up 7 bases, with 24 bases separating them. The length of the CDR3 is 17 residues. The CDR3 region is CASSPQQPGFSDNEQFF. CDR3 DNA: TGTGCCAGCAGTCCCCAGCAACCAGGGTTCTCGGATAATGAGCAGTTCTTC.

This chain uses TRBV6-2 or TRBV6-3 with TRBJ2-7; 8 positions match TRBD2. Germline lookup yields CDR1 MNHEY and CDR2 SVGEGT. The length of the CDR3 is 15 residues. The V gene end was trimmed by 5 bases and the J gene end by 4 bases; junction bases not matched to a gene: 10. The CDR3 DNA is TGTGCCAGCAGTCCCCTCCGGGGGGGCCATTACGAGCAGTACTTC. The encoded protein is CASSPLRGGHYEQYF.

The table lists this clonotype with many counts. The CDR3 DNA reads TGTGCCAGCAGTTTTGGTCCGGGGATTAATACGCAGTATTTT. As protein: CASSFGPGINTQYF. The rearrangement joins TRBV28 to TRBJ2-3; TRBD2 is a possible D gene (5 bases). Trimming removed 3 bases at V and 7 bases at J, with 14 bases between. Germline CDR1 MDHEN, CDR2 SYDVKM. The CDR3 length is 14 residues.

This clonotype was detected ten times or more. V usage is TRBV7-6 and J usage is TRBJ2-5, with D unresolved. V shed 4 bases and J shed 5 bases, with 11 bases lying between them. CDR3 length: 13 residues. The germline V gene encodes CDR1 SGHVS and CDR2 FNYEAQ. CDR3 bases: TGTGCCAGCAGCTATTCCGTAACGGAGACCCAGTACTTC. Translation: CASSYSVTETQYF.

The sample holds many counts of this clonotype. The chain has TRBV27 and TRBJ1-2; possibly TRBD1 for D (5 bases). In germline, CDR1 is MNHEY, CDR2 SMNVEV (reference sequence). V gave up 2 bases and J gave up 8 bases, with 15 bases separating them. The length of the CDR3 is 14 residues. CDR3 DNA: TGTGCCAGCAGTTTAAATTGGGGATCAGGGGGCTACACCTTC. Translated, it gives CASSLNWGSGGYTF.

Many counts were recorded for this clonotype. V and J are TRBV6-5 and TRBJ2-3; D tentatively reads TRBD1 or TRBD2 (5 bases each). With 0 bases removed from V and 3 bases from J, the gap between germline ends came to 22 bases. CDR3 length: 19 residues. In germline, CDR1 is MNHEY, CDR2 SVGAGI. The CDR3 coding sequence is TGTGCCAGCAGTTACTCGAGGGGTCCGGGACCGTTGGGAACAGATACGCAGTATTTT. This encodes CASSYSRGPGPLGTDTQYF.

This clonotype was seen at least ten times. V is TRBV5-1 and J is TRBJ1-1; weak D call: TRBD1 (5 bases). This CDR3 has 14 amino acids. From germline, CDR1 is SGHRS and CDR2 YFSETQ. Trimming took off 4 bases at V and 3 bases at J, with 13 bases between the two ends. CDR3 region: CASSLNSGDTEAFF. As DNA, the CDR3 is TGCGCCAGCAGCCTGAATTCGGGGGACACTGAAGCTTTCTTT.

There are many counts of this clonotype. As DNA, the CDR3 is TGCGCCAGCAGTCGGTGGAGCCGAACTAGCGGAACTAGCACAGATACGCAGTATTTT. Residues: CASSRWSRTSGTSTDTQYF. The rearrangement uses TRBV23-1 and TRBJ2-3, with 8 bases matching TRBD2. TRBV23-1 is reported as an ORF; its role is uncertain. This CDR3 region has 19 residues. V shed 4 bases and J 0 bases; nucleotides not matched to a gene: 15.

In this sample, this clonotype turned up many times. The chain joins TRBV19 to TRBJ1-4; 8 bases agree with TRBD1. Germline CDR1 is LNHDA and CDR2 is SQIVND (reference sequence). The CDR3 covers 16 residues. J lost 7 bases, V lost 6 bases, and 13 bases had no gene match. CDR3 coding DNA: TGTGCCAGTAGACCAGGGCAGACAGGGGAGGTTGAAAAACTGTTTTTT. This gives the protein CASRPGQTGEVEKLFF.

This clonotype was counted ten times or more. This rearrangement joins TRBV5-1 to TRBJ2-3; D gene ambiguous. From germline, CDR1 is SGHRS and CDR2 YFSETQ. The V and J ends lost 4 bases and 3 bases respectively, with 3 bases between them. CDR3 length equals 11 residues. The CDR3: CASSDTDTQYF. CDR3 in DNA: TGCGCCAGCAGCGATACAGATACGCAGTATTTT.

By proportion, this clonotype is medium-sized. V gene TRBV20-1 combines with J gene TRBJ2-2; D perhaps matches TRBD1 (6 bases). Germline CDR1 and CDR2: DFQATT and SNEGSKA (reference sequence). Trimming removed 6 bases at V and 3 bases at J, with 14 bases between. The length of the CDR3 is 14 residues. CDR3 nucleotide sequence: TGCAGTGCGACCGGGACAACCTACACCGGGGAGCTGTTTTTT. This sequence encodes CSATGTTYTGELFF.

Ten or more counts support this clonotype. This rearrangement joins TRBV6-1 to TRBJ1-5; tentatively, D is TRBD1 (5 bases). The CDR3 spans 15 residues. The V and J ends lost 6 bases and 0 bases respectively, with 12 bases between them. The V gene's germline CDR1 is MNHNS and CDR2 SASEGT. CDR3: CASSAGHLSNQPQHF. The CDR3, as DNA: TGTGCCAGCAGCGCCGGACACCTTAGCAATCAGCCCCAGCATTTT.

This clonotype appeared many times. The genes are TRBV9 and TRBJ2-2, with TRBD1 as a possible D gene (7 bases). This CDR3 has 16 residues. Trimming took 0 bases from V and 6 from J, leaving 15 bases between them. The germline CDR1 and CDR2 sequences are SGDLS and YYNGEE. CDR3 in amino acids: CASSVDQGGFPGELFF. The CDR3 region has the DNA TGTGCCAGCAGCGTAGATCAGGGGGGTTTCCCCGGGGAGCTGTTTTTT.